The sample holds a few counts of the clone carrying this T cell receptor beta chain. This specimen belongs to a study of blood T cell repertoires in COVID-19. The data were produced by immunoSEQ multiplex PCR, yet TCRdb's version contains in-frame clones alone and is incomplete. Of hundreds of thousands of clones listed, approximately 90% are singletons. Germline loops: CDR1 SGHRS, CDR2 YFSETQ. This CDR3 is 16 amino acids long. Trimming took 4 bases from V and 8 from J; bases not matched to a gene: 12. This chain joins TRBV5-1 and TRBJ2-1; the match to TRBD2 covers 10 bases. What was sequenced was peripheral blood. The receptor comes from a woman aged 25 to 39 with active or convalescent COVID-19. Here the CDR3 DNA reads TGCGCCAGCAGCCCGGTTGCAGCGGGAGGGCTCGATGAGCAGTTCTTC. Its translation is CASSPVAAGGLDEQFF. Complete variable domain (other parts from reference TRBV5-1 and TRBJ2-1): KAGVTQTPRYLIKTRGQQVTLSCSPISGHRSVSWYQQTPGQGLQFLFEYFSETQRNKGNFPGRFSGRQFSNSRSEMNVSTLELGDSALYLCASSPVAAGGLDEQFFGPGTRLTVL.